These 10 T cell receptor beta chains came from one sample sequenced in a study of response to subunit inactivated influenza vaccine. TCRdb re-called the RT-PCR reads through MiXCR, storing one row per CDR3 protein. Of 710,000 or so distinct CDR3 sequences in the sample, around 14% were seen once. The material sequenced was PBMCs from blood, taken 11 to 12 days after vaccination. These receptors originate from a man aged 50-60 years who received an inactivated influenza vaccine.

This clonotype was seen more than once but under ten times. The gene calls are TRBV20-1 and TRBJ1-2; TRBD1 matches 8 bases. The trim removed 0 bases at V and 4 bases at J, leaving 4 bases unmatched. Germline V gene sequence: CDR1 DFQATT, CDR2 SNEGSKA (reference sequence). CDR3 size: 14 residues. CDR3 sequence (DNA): TGCAGTGCTAGAGATCGTACAGGGGGCTATGGCTACACCTTC. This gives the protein CSARDRTGGYGYTF.

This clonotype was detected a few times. The CDR3 loop reads CSGGPDLQETQYF. As DNA, the CDR3 is TGCAGCGGGGGTCCCGATTTACAAGAGACCCAGTACTTC. The chain carries TRBV29-1 and TRBJ2-5; the D is unclear. In germline, CDR1 is SQVTM, CDR2 ANQGSEA. The CDR3 spans 13 residues. Trimming pared 7 bases from V and 2 bases from J, leaving 14 bases between.

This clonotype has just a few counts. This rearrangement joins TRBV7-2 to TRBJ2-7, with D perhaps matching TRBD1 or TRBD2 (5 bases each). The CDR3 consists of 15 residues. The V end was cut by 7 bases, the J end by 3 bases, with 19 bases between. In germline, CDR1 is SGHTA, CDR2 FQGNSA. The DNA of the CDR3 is TGTGCCAGCACCCCGCCGGCTATGGGGGACTACGAGCAGTACTTC. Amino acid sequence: CASTPPAMGDYEQYF. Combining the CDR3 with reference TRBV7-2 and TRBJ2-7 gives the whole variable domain GAGVSQSPSNKVTEKGKDVELRCDPISGHTALYWYRQSLGQGLEFLIYFQGNSAPDKSGLPSDRFSAERTGGSVSTLTIQRTQQEDSAVYLCASTPPAMGDYEQYFGPGTRLTVT.

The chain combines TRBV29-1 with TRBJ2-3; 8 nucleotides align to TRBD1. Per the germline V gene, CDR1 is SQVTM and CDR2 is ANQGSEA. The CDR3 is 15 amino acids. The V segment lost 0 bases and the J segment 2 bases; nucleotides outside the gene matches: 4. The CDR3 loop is CSVEDRDRNTDTQYF. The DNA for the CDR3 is TGCAGCGTTGAAGACCGGGACAGGAACACAGATACGCAGTATTTT.

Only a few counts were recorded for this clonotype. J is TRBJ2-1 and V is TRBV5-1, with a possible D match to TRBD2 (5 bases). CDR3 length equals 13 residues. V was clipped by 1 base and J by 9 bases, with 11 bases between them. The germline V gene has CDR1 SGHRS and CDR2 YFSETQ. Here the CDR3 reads CASSLMWAGEQFF. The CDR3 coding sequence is TGCGCCAGCAGCTTGATGTGGGCGGGTGAGCAGTTCTTC.

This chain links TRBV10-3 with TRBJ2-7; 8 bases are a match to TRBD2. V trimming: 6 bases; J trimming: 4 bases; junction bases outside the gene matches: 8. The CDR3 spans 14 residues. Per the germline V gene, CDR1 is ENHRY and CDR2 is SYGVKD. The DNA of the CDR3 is TGTGCCATCAGCTCGGGACTAGGAACATACGAGCAGTACTTC. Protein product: CAISSGLGTYEQYF.

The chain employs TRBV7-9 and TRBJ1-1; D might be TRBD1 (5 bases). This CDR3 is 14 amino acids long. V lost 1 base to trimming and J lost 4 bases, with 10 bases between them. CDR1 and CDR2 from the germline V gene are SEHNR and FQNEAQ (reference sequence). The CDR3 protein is CASSLELGGTEAFF. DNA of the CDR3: TGTGCCAGCAGCTTAGAGTTGGGGGGCACTGAAGCTTTCTTT.

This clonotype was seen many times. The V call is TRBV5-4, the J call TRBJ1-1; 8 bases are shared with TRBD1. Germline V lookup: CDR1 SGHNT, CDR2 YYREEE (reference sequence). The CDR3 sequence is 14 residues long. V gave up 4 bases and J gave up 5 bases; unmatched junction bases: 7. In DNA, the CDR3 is TGTGCCAGCAGCCCCGGACAGGGACGGACTGAAGCTTTCTTT. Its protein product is CASSPGQGRTEAFF. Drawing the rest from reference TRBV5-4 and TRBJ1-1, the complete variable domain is ETGVTQSPTHLIKTRGQQVTLRCSSQSGHNTVSWYQQALGQGPQFIFQYYREEENGRGNFPPRFSGLQFPNYSSELNVNALELDDSALYLCASSPGQGRTEAFFGQGTRLTVV.

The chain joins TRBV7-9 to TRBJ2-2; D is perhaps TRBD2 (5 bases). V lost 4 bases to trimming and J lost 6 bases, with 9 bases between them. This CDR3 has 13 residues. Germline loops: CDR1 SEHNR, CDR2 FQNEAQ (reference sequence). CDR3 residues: CASSSAVPGELFF. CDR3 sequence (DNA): TGTGCCAGCAGCTCAGCGGTTCCCGGGGAGCTGTTTTTT.

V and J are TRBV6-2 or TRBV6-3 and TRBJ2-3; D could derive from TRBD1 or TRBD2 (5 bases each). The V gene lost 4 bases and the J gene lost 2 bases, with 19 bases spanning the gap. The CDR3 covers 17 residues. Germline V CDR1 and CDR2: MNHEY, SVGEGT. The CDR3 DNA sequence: TGTGCCAGCAGTTCTACGGGGCTAGGGAAATTCACAGATACGCAGTATTTT. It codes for CASSSTGLGKFTDTQYF.